This T cell receptor (beta chain) appears in the sequencing data of a study of PD-L1 blockade in urothelial cancer. Study context: Patients initiated atezolizumab in about 2014 at 1,200 mg intravenously every 3 weeks.

The ends were cut back, 1 base at V and 3 bases at J, with 8 bases in the middle. The CDR3 spans 14 residues. Germline V gene data show CDR1 as SNHLY and CDR2 as FYNNEI. Here immunoSEQ multiplex PCR was the method, and the copy in TCRdb shows in-frame clones only, minus some. Of fewer than 40,000 clones detected, 90% appear once; the ten largest clones hold about 9%. The gene calls are TRBV2 and TRBJ2-3; D may be TRBD1 (6 bases). Sequences were derived from PBMCs, sampled around atezolizumab (anti-PD-L1) treatment. The receptor's source is a man aged 65 to 79 with urothelial cancer. The CDR3 spells CASSEVQGTDTQYF. The DNA for the CDR3 is TGTGCCAGCAGTGAAGTACAGGGTACAGATACGCAGTATTTT.